This TCR beta chain derives from a study of cytomegalovirus exposure and HLA in healthy donors. Overall study results and limits: Researchers counted approximately 160 TCR beta chains as cytomegalovirus-associated.

Per the germline V gene, CDR1 is MNHEY and CDR2 is SVGAGI. The CDR3 sequence is 12 residues long. V dropped 8 bases and J dropped 4 bases, with 12 bases sitting between them. Primers: 60 Vbeta forward and 13 Jbeta reverse. Produced via immunoSEQ multiplex PCR; TCRdb's table is partial and in-frame only. The sample holds about 200,000 clones. Comment on this clone: What it binds is unknown.

The chain is built from TRBV6-5 and TRBJ2-7; D not certain. The clonotype comes from a girl under 10 years old in good health and CMV-seropositive. Sequenced input: PBMCs. CDR3 nucleotides: TGTGCCAGCGCCCGCACCAGTTACGAGCAGTACTTC. The encoded protein is CASARTSYEQYF.